This passage covers 26 T cell receptor beta chains from one sample sequenced in a study of cytomegalovirus exposure and HLA in healthy donors. PCR amplification relied on 60 Vbeta primers (plus 13 Jbeta primers). The method was immunoSEQ multiplex PCR; TCRdb's version includes in-frame clones alone and lacks a portion of them. The profile covers 150,000 to 200,000 clones, with 84% appearing a single time and approximately 1.2% taken by the ten largest. Material: PBMCs. These receptors were taken from a girl aged 2 to 10 in good health and CMV-seropositive.

The rearrangement joins TRBV19 to TRBJ2-7; 9 positions match TRBD1. The trim removed 5 bases at V and 6 bases at J, leaving 11 bases unmatched. Per germline, CDR1 LNHDA and CDR2 SQIVND (reference sequence). The CDR3 spans 15 residues. In nucleotides, the CDR3 is TGTGCCAGTAGTCGCTACCCGGGACAGGGCAGCGAGCAGTACTTC. This codes for CASSRYPGQGSEQYF.

The chain recombines TRBV5-1 with TRBJ2-5; 9 nucleotides agree with TRBD2. The CDR3 is made up of 15 amino acids. Losses at the gene ends were 4 bases for V and 2 bases for J; bases not matched to a gene: 6. Germline V gene lookup returns CDR1 SGHRS and CDR2 YFSETQ. CDR3 protein: CASSGGLAVQETQYF. The CDR3 region has the DNA TGCGCCAGCAGCGGGGGACTAGCAGTACAAGAGACCCAGTACTTC.

This chain links TRBV6-1 with TRBJ1-3; 9 bases fit TRBD1. J lost 1 base, V lost 7 bases, and 5 bases had no gene match. Germline V CDR1 and CDR2: MNHNS, SASEGT. The CDR3 runs 15 residues. The CDR3 here is CASIGTGFSGNTIYF. The CDR3 DNA sequence: TGTGCCAGCATCGGGACAGGGTTTTCTGGAAACACCATATATTTT.

This chain uses TRBV21-1 with TRBJ1-5; TRBD1, as called in the table, went unchecked against the DNA. TRBV21-1 is marked as a pseudogene. This CDR3 spans 17 amino acids. The CDR3 nucleotides read TGTGCCAGCAGCAAAGCTCGACAGAAATATAGCAATCAGCCCCAGCATTTT. Protein product: CASSKARQKYSNQPQHF.

The chain recombines TRBV11-2 with TRBJ1-1, with D possibly TRBD1 on 5 matching bases. V gave up 5 bases and J gave up 4 bases, with 11 bases separating them. The germline V gene has CDR1 SGHAT and CDR2 FQNNGV. This CDR3 is built from 13 residues. CDR3 sequence: CASSLRQPTEAFF. The CDR3 nucleotides are TGTGCCAGCAGCCTCAGACAGCCCACTGAAGCTTTCTTT.

The chain couples TRBV15 to TRBJ2-7; 11 positions match TRBD2. V was clipped by 3 bases and J by 2 bases; unmatched bases: 6. This CDR3 is built from 16 residues. Germline CDR1 and CDR2: LNHNV and YYDKDF (reference sequence). The CDR3 bases are TGTGCCACCAGCAGGCCGGGACTAGCGGCGCCCTACGAGCAGTACTTC. It translates to CATSRPGLAAPYEQYF.

Notes on this clone: Other DNA sequences in the same sample also yield this CDR3. The rearrangement uses TRBV20-1 and TRBJ1-2, with no clear D. This CDR3 is built from 11 residues. Between the trimmed V and J ends, which lost 1 base and 2 bases, there was a span of 2 bases. Per the germline V gene, CDR1 is DFQATT and CDR2 is SNEGSKA (reference sequence). The chain's CDR3 is CSARANYGYTF. The CDR3 nucleotides are TGCAGTGCTAGAGCGAACTATGGCTACACCTTC.

This chain connects TRBV5-1 to TRBJ2-5; D gene uncertain. CDR3 size: 15 residues. Germline CDR1 is SGHRS and CDR2 is YFSETQ. V was trimmed by 4 bases and J by 5 bases, leaving 18 bases between them. The CDR3: CASSPAGAVRETQYF. CDR3 in DNA: TGCGCCAGCAGCCCCGCCGGCGCGGTACGGGAGACCCAGTACTTC.

This clone was seen only a few times. The V call is TRBV9, the J call TRBJ1-1; 7 nucleotides align to TRBD1. Germline CDR1 and CDR2: SGDLS and YYNGEE. The CDR3 loop spans 14 amino acids. V shed 4 bases and J 6 bases; nucleotides not matched to a gene: 9. The CDR3: CASSSTGEVAEAFF. CDR3 DNA: TGTGCCAGCAGCTCAACAGGGGAGGTGGCTGAAGCTTTCTTT. The entire variable domain, with the rest obtained from reference TRBV9 and TRBJ1-1, is as follows: DSGVTQTPKHLITATGQRVTLRCSPRSGDLSVYWYQQSLDQGLQFLIQYYNGEERAKGNILERFSAQQFPDLHSELNLSSLELGDSALYFCASSSTGEVAEAFFGQGTRLTVV.

The chain combines TRBV6-1 with TRBJ1-2; D ambiguous. CDR1 is MNHNS and CDR2 is SASEGT in the germline V gene. V lost 0 bases and J 5 bases, leaving 19 bases between the germline ends. The CDR3 totals 17 residues. CDR3 amino acids: CASSEARVGISFYGYTF. The CDR3 bases are TGTGCCAGCAGTGAAGCGCGGGTTGGAATCTCTTTTTATGGCTACACCTTC.

This clone was counted once. V usage is TRBV6-5 and J usage is TRBJ1-3; D gene ambiguous. The CDR3 has 13 residues. Between the trimmed V and J ends, which lost 6 bases and 3 bases, there was a span of 9 bases. Germline CDR1 is MNHEY and CDR2 is SVGAGI. The CDR3 reads CASSPQFGNTIYF. CDR3 DNA: TGTGCCAGCAGCCCACAATTTGGAAACACCATATATTTT.

This clone was detected only a few times. The chain links TRBV5-4 to TRBJ2-7, with 10 nucleotides matching TRBD2. This CDR3 region has 16 residues. V lost 3 bases and J lost 6; bases outside the gene matches: 12. From germline, CDR1 is SGHNT and CDR2 YYREEE (reference sequence). As DNA, the CDR3 is TGTGCCAGCAGCTGGTTGAGCGGGGGGGCCGGTGGCGAGCAGTACTTC. This sequence encodes CASSWLSGGAGGEQYF.

This sequence joins TRBV9 and TRBJ2-7; D might be TRBD2 (5 bases). The germline gives CDR1 SGDLS, CDR2 YYNGEE. V dropped 0 bases and J dropped 2 bases, with 12 bases sitting between them. CDR3 length: 15 residues. This chain's CDR3 is CASSVGLGETYEQYF. Written as DNA, the CDR3 is TGTGCCAGCAGCGTAGGGCTCGGGGAGACCTACGAGCAGTACTTC.

This clone was recorded once. The chain recombines TRBV19 with TRBJ1-2, with TRBD1 as a possible D gene (5 bases). This CDR3 has 16 amino acids. Germline values: CDR1 LNHDA, CDR2 SQIVND (reference sequence). V was clipped by 8 bases and J by 0 bases, with 19 bases between them. The CDR3 DNA reads TGTGCCAGTCGGCGAGCGGGGCGACGGCCTAACTATGGCTACACCTTC. This codes for CASRRAGRRPNYGYTF.

J is TRBJ1-2 and V is TRBV10-3; TRBD1 agrees at 7 bases. V trimming: 8 bases; J trimming: 6 bases; junction bases outside the gene matches: 9. This CDR3 is built from 13 residues. Germline V CDR1 and CDR2: ENHRY, SYGVKD. CDR3 region: CAIGGQRRDGYTF. Here the CDR3 DNA reads TGTGCCATCGGGGGACAGCGCAGGGATGGCTACACCTTC.

This clone occurred once. The V and J genes are TRBV2 and TRBJ2-5; D may be TRBD2 (5 bases). The V end was cut by 6 bases, the J end by 5 bases, with 28 bases between. The germline CDR1 and CDR2 sequences are SNHLY and FYNNEI. The CDR3 runs 18 residues. The CDR3 DNA reads TGTGCCAGCAGCCCCACCGTCGTCGAATCCCGGGGATGGGAGACCCAGTACTTC. Amino acids: CASSPTVVESRGWETQYF.

This chain links TRBV19 with TRBJ2-1; 16 bases agree with TRBD2. This CDR3 is built from 19 residues. Germline CDR1 is LNHDA and CDR2 is SQIVND (reference sequence). With 6 bases clipped from V and 3 bases from J, the junction kept 11 bases outside the gene matches. The CDR3 bases are TGTGCCAGTAGAGCCCCGGGACTAGCGGGAGGGCCCCTCTACAATGAGCAGTTCTTC. Translating it yields CASRAPGLAGGPLYNEQFF.

CDR3 residues: CASSPTAATNEKLFF. CDR3 in DNA: TGTGCCAGTAGCCCGACAGCTGCAACTAATGAAAAACTGTTTTTT. This chain uses TRBV19 with TRBJ1-4, with D tentatively TRBD1 (5 bases). Trimming stripped 6 bases from V and 0 bases from J, with 11 bases between. The length of the CDR3 is 15 residues. Germline V gene sequence: CDR1 LNHDA, CDR2 SQIVND (reference sequence).

The chain is built from TRBV5-1 and TRBJ2-3, with 9 bases lining up with TRBD2. There are 15 residues in the CDR3. The V segment lost 4 bases and the J segment 9 bases; nucleotides outside the gene matches: 12. From germline, CDR1 is SGHRS and CDR2 YFSETQ. The CDR3 DNA follows: TGCGCCAGCAGCCAGGGACTAGCAGAGGCTGACACGCAGTATTTT. It translates to CASSQGLAEADTQYF.

The chain is built from TRBV28 and TRBJ1-2; 7 bases agree with TRBD1. The J segment lost 2 bases and the V segment lost 6 bases, leaving 9 bases of the junction unmatched. The CDR3 covers 15 residues. Germline values: CDR1 MDHEN, CDR2 SYDVKM. The CDR3 DNA reads TGTGCCAGCAGCATACCGGGACAGAGAAACTATGGCTACACCTTC. Its translation is CASSIPGQRNYGYTF.

This rearrangement joins TRBV11-3 to TRBJ1-4; D perhaps matches TRBD1 (5 bases). CDR1 and CDR2 from the germline V gene are SGHNT and YENEEA. CDR3 length: 13 amino acids. V was trimmed by 5 bases and J by 8 bases, leaving 12 bases between them. CDR3 DNA: TGTGCCAGCAGCCAGTTGGACACCGAAAAACTGTTTTTT. Protein product: CASSQLDTEKLFF. Variable domain in full (rest from reference TRBV11-3 and TRBJ1-4): EAGVVQSPRYKIIEKKQPVAFWCNPISGHNTLYWYLQNLGQGPELLIRYENEEAVDDSQLPKDRFSAERLKGVDSTLKIQPAELGDSAVYLCASSQLDTEKLFFGSGTQLSVL.

This chain uses TRBV28 with TRBJ1-5; the D gene is possibly TRBD1 (5 bases). Germline V gene sequence: CDR1 MDHEN, CDR2 SYDVKM. V was shortened by 10 bases and J by 2 bases, with 18 bases between the two germline ends. This CDR3 is built from 15 residues. In DNA form, the CDR3 reads TGTGCCACAAGCCCGGGGGTCCGAGGCAATCAGCCCCAGCATTTT. Its translation: CATSPGVRGNQPQHF.

The chain links TRBV28 to TRBJ2-4; no firm D call. The CDR3 is made up of 12 amino acids. Trimming removed 5 bases from V and 9 bases from J, with 11 bases in between. Per germline, CDR1 MDHEN and CDR2 SYDVKM. CDR3 sequence (DNA): TGTGCCAGCAGTATTAATATCGGCATTCAGTACTTC. Protein sequence: CASSINIGIQYF.

This clone has a single count. V and J are TRBV19 and TRBJ2-7; 11 nucleotides line up with TRBD2. Germline V gives CDR1 LNHDA, CDR2 SQIVND (reference sequence). V shed 1 base and J 2 bases; nucleotides not matched to a gene: 4. The CDR3 totals 16 residues. The CDR3 nucleotides read TGTGCCAGTAGTATAGGGCTAGCGGGGGGCCCCTACGAGCAGTACTTC. It translates to CASSIGLAGGPYEQYF. Looking up the rest from reference TRBV19 and TRBJ2-7 gives the full variable domain: DGGITQSPKYLFRKEGQNVTLSCEQNLNHDAMYWYRQDPGQGLRLIYYSQIVNDFQKGDIAEGYSVSREKKESFPLTVTSAQKNPTAFYLCASSIGLAGGPYEQYFGPGTRLTVT.

The gene calls are TRBV2 and TRBJ1-6; D is unclear. This CDR3 is built from 14 residues. Trimming removed 3 bases from V and 10 bases from J, with 13 bases in between. Germline CDR1 reads SNHLY; CDR2 reads FYNNEI. In DNA form, the CDR3 reads TGTGCCAGCAGTGAGCGGGGTTCTGGGTCACCCCTCCACTTT. It encodes CASSERGSGSPLHF.

The CDR3 nucleotides read TGTGCCAGCAGTGATGGGGGGGGGATGAACACTGAAGCTTTCTTT. Translating gives CASSDGGGMNTEAFF. The chain has TRBV2 and TRBJ1-1; a possible D gene is TRBD1 (5 bases). V lost 3 bases, J lost 0 bases, and 11 bases lay in between. The germline V gene encodes CDR1 SNHLY and CDR2 FYNNEI. The CDR3 contains 15 residues. Supplemented by reference TRBV2 and TRBJ1-1, the full variable domain reads EPEVTQTPSHQVTQMGQEVILRCVPISNHLYFYWYRQILGQKVEFLVSFYNNEISEKSEIFDDQFSVERPDGSNFTLKIRSTKLEDSAMYFCASSDGGGMNTEAFFGQGTRLTVV.